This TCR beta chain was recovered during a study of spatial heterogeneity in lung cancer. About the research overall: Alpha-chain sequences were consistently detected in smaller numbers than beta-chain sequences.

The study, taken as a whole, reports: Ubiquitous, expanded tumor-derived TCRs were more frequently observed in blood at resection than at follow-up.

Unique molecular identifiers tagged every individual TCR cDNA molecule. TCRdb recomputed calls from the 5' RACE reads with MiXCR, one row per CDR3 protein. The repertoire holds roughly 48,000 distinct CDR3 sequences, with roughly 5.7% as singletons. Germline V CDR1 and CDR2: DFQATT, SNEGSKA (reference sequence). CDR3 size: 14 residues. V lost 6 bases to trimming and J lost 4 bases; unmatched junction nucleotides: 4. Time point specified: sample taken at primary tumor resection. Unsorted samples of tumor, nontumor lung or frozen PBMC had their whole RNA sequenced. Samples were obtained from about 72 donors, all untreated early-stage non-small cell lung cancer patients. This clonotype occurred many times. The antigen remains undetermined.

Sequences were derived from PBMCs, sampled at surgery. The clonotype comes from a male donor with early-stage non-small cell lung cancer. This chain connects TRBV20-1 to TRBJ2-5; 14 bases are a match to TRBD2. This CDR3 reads CSAQGLAGVETQYF. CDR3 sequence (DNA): TGCAGTGCGCAGGGACTAGCGGGAGTAGAGACCCAGTACTTC.